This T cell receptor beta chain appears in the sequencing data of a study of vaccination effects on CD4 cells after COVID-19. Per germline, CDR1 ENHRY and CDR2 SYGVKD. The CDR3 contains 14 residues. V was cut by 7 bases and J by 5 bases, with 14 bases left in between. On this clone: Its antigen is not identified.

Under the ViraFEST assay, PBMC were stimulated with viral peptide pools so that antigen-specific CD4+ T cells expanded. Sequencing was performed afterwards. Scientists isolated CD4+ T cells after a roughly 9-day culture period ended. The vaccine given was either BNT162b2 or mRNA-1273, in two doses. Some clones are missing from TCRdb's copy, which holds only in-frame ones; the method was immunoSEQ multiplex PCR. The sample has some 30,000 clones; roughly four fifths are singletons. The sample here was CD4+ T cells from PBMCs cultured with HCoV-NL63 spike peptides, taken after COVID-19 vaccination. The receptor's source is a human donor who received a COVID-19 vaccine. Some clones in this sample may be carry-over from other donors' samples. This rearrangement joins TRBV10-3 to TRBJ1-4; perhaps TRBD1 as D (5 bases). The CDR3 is CAINSGTENEKLFF. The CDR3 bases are TGTGCCATCAATTCCGGGACGGAGAATGAAAAACTGTTTTTT.